This TCR beta chain was recorded in a study of human T cells and chemical hapten exposure. Study at large: Across the whole study, which lasted roughly five months, patients were given diphenylcyclopropenone on the scalp once a week. General observations from the study: TCRs whose frequency exceeded 1 in 1000 remained the same following DPC sensitization.

Library preparation tagged each individual cDNA molecule with a unique molecular identifier. MiXCR was run by TCRdb on the RACE reads, yielding one entry per CDR3 protein. In the table there are tens of thousands of distinct CDR3 sequences, over 8.5% of which are singletons. CDR1 MGHRA and CDR2 YSYEKL come from the germline V gene. This CDR3 has 17 amino acids. Trimming cost V 4 bases and J 2 bases, with 17 bases left between them. This clonotype was counted many times. Its target is not known. The time point denotes: patch test 3, about 24 weeks after DPC sensitization. Indicated treatment: therapeutic diphenylcyclopropenone sensitization with weekly scalp DPC.

This receptor was taken from a woman between 45 and 60 years old with alopecia areata. Some clones in this sample may be carry-over from other donors' samples. This chain connects TRBV4-1 to TRBJ1-4; D not certain. The sample consisted of whole blood, taken in connection with sensitization to the hapten diphenylcyclopropenone (DPC). CDR3 coding DNA: TGCGCCAGCAGCCGAACAGTTTTAGGCGGGACTAATGAAAAACTGTTTTTT. Protein: CASSRTVLGGTNEKLFF.